This TCR beta chain was retrieved from a study of CD8+ T cells in alopecia areata. Sequencing used cDNA as its template, made by extracting RNA and reverse transcribing it. The repertoire was sequenced with immunoSEQ multiplex PCR; TCRdb's copy has only in-frame clones and lacks some. The repertoire holds about 92,000 clones, with 44% as singletons. This clone was detected only a few times. What it binds is not known. As to treatment: oral pan-JAK inhibitor, 5-10 mg twice daily. The investigators collected lesional scalp punch biopsies and peripheral blood from alopecia areata patients. Study results and caveats: Sequencing of scalp samples also captures resident alphabeta T cells of normal skin.

This CDR3 has 15 amino acids. The germline V gene has CDR1 SQVTM and CDR2 ANQGSEA. Trimming removed 4 bases at V and 4 bases at J, with 17 bases between. This chain joins TRBV29-1 and TRBJ2-1, with D hard to call. The receptor comes from a human donor with alopecia areata. This specimen consisted of CD8+ T cells sorted from blood, obtained at week 24, from a patient treated with tofacitinib. As DNA, the CDR3 is TGCAGCGTTGTTCTCTCCCCATCACTTTACAATGAGCAGTTCTTC. Its protein is CSVVLSPSLYNEQFF.